A single sample is the source of the 24 T cell receptor beta chains below, sequenced in a study of sequential checkpoint blockade in melanoma. Assay used: immunoSEQ multiplex PCR; TCRdb lists only in-frame clones, some missing. This table has 20,000 to 25,000 clones, 80% to 90% appearing once. Treatment described: randomized to nivolumab then ipilimumab (arm A) or the reverse (arm B). Sequencing used CD8+ T cells sorted from blood (inferred from file names), obtained from a patient given nivolumab and ipilimumab in sequence. These receptors originate from a human donor with melanoma.

The chain employs TRBV4-3 and TRBJ2-4, with TRBD2 as a possible D gene (7 bases). V lost 2 bases and J lost 8, with 16 bases in between. This CDR3 region has 15 residues. Germline CDR1 and CDR2: LGHNA and YSLEER. CDR3 sequence reads: CASSQRSGGHDIQYF. The DNA for the CDR3 is TGCGCCAGCAGCCAACGTTCGGGGGGCCACGACATTCAGTACTTC.

The V gene is TRBV14, the J gene TRBJ2-1; D gene ambiguous. From germline, CDR1 is SGHDN and CDR2 FVKESK. With 5 bases removed from V and 0 bases from J, the gap between germline ends came to 11 bases. CDR3 length: 15 amino acids. DNA for the CDR3: TGTGCCAGCAGCTCCATCTTGAGCTCCTACAATGAGCAGTTCTTC. As protein: CASSSILSSYNEQFF. Together with reference TRBV14 and TRBJ2-1, the CDR3 gives the full variable domain: EAGVTQFPSHSVIEKGQTVTLRCDPISGHDNLYWYRRVMGKEIKFLLHFVKESKQDESGMPNNRFLAERTGGTYSTLKVQPAELEDSGVYFCASSSILSSYNEQFFGPGTRLTVL.

The rearrangement links TRBV7-9 to TRBJ2-5; D might be TRBD1 (6 bases). Germline assignment: CDR1 SEHNR and CDR2 FQNEAQ (reference sequence). The CDR3 covers 16 residues. V was cut by 4 bases and J by 5 bases, with 20 bases left in between. This CDR3 reads CASSSRDRRAEETQYF. Here the CDR3 DNA reads TGTGCCAGCAGCTCCCGAGACAGGCGGGCGGAGGAGACCCAGTACTTC.

The rearrangement uses TRBV14 and TRBJ2-7; unclear D gene. Germline CDR1 is SGHDN and CDR2 is FVKESK. V dropped 1 base and J dropped 2 bases, with 9 bases sitting between them. The CDR3 covers 14 residues. The CDR3 nucleotides are TGTGCCAGCAGCCAAGGGTCAGGAACCTACGAGCAGTACTTC. Translating gives CASSQGSGTYEQYF. The entire variable domain, with the rest obtained from reference TRBV14 and TRBJ2-7, is as follows: EAGVTQFPSHSVIEKGQTVTLRCDPISGHDNLYWYRRVMGKEIKFLLHFVKESKQDESGMPNNRFLAERTGGTYSTLKVQPAELEDSGVYFCASSQGSGTYEQYFGPGTRLTVT.

The rearrangement uses TRBV30 and TRBJ1-3; D perhaps matches TRBD1 (6 bases). Trimming shortened V by 3 bases and J by 2 bases, and 14 bases separated the two germline ends. This CDR3 contains 15 residues. Germline CDR1 is GTSNPN and CDR2 is SVGIG (reference sequence). The CDR3 DNA is TGTGCCTGGAGCCGCGGGAGGGGGGCTGGAAACACCATATATTTT. Amino acid sequence: CAWSRGRGAGNTIYF.

This clone was found a few times. The CDR3 sequence: CAWSVNYQETQYF. The CDR3 nucleotides read TGTGCCTGGAGTGTAAACTACCAAGAGACCCAGTACTTC. The V call is TRBV30, the J call TRBJ2-5; D gene ambiguous. CDR1 and CDR2 from the germline V gene are GTSNPN and SVGIG (reference sequence). The CDR3 length is 13 residues. The V end lost 0 bases, the J end lost 0 bases, and 5 bases lay between the germline ends.

The chain is built from TRBV28 and TRBJ1-5; tentatively, D is TRBD1 (6 bases). Germline CDR1 MDHEN, CDR2 SYDVKM. The ends were cut back, 3 bases at V and 5 bases at J, with 8 bases in the middle. The CDR3 sequence is 13 residues long. DNA of the CDR3: TGTGCCAGCAGTTTCTCAGGGGATCAGCCCCAGCATTTT. Protein sequence: CASSFSGDQPQHF.

The V and J genes are TRBV27 and TRBJ2-7; 9 nucleotides line up with TRBD1. The CDR3 covers 15 residues. Unmatched junction bases numbered 7, after V lost 2 bases and J lost 5 bases. CDR1 MNHEY and CDR2 SMNVEV come from the germline V gene (reference sequence). The CDR3: CASSLDTGGRNEQYF. The CDR3 DNA sequence: TGTGCCAGCAGTTTAGACACAGGGGGCCGGAACGAGCAGTACTTC.

CDR3 nucleotide sequence: TGCGCCAGCAGCCAAGCCTGGCGGAGCGGCTACACCTTC. Translating gives CASSQAWRSGYTF. The chain uses TRBV4-1 and TRBJ1-2; D not certain. Deletions cut 1 base from V and 8 bases from J, with 11 bases between. Germline V gene sequence: CDR1 MGHRA, CDR2 YSYEKL. The CDR3 loop spans 13 amino acids.

J is TRBJ1-6 and V is TRBV6-6; 7 nucleotides agree with TRBD1. CDR3 length: 14 residues. Germline values: CDR1 MNHNY, CDR2 SVGAGI (reference sequence). The ends lost 7 bases at V and 6 bases at J; junction bases unmatched: 6. The CDR3 nucleotides are TGTGCCAGCATAGGGGACAGTGGTAATTCACCCCTCCACTTT. As protein: CASIGDSGNSPLHF.

By share, this clone counts as medium-sized. The chain has TRBV7-9 and TRBJ1-4; D may be TRBD1 (6 bases). The CDR3 length is 15 residues. The germline V and J ends were trimmed by 4 bases and 7 bases, with 16 bases remaining between them. Germline V gene lookup returns CDR1 SEHNR and CDR2 FQNEAQ (reference sequence). The CDR3 reads CASSYDRRGAEKLFF. As DNA, the CDR3 is TGTGCCAGCAGCTACGATAGGCGGGGGGCTGAAAAACTGTTTTTT.

The chain uses TRBV27 and TRBJ2-1, with TRBD2 matching over 9 bases. V was pared by 5 bases and J by 9 bases, with 8 bases of the junction left unmatched. Germline CDR1 reads MNHEY; CDR2 reads SMNVEV (reference sequence). The CDR3 covers 14 residues. The CDR3 DNA reads as TGTGCCAGCAGTGTCTTAGCGGGGGTGGTTGAGCAGTTCTTC. Protein product: CASSVLAGVVEQFF.

The chain is built from TRBV6-5 and TRBJ2-7, with D maybe TRBD1 (5 bases). This CDR3 comprises 15 residues. The germline CDR1 and CDR2 sequences are MNHEY and SVGAGI. V lost 2 bases and J lost 1, with 12 bases in between. The CDR3 is CASSYDWTSSYEQYF. CDR3 DNA sequence: TGTGCCAGCAGTTACGATTGGACAAGTTCCTACGAGCAGTACTTC.

The rearrangement joins TRBV4-1 to TRBJ1-5; D gene ambiguous. Per germline, CDR1 MGHRA and CDR2 YSYEKL. The CDR3 is 15 amino acids. Trimming left V 1 base short and J 0 bases short, with 7 bases between. The CDR3 here is CASSQGQHSNQPQHF. The DNA of the CDR3 is TGCGCCAGCAGCCAAGGCCAACATAGCAATCAGCCCCAGCATTTT.

This clone appeared once. V usage is TRBV27 and J usage is TRBJ1-2; a weak D match, TRBD1 (5 bases). Germline-derived CDR1 and CDR2 are MNHEY and SMNVEV (reference sequence). There are 15 residues in the CDR3. The V end lost 3 bases, the J end lost 2 bases, and 13 bases lay between the germline ends. The CDR3 nucleotides are TGTGCCAGCAGTTTGACAGCTACGGCCAACTATGGCTACACCTTC. Its protein is CASSLTATANYGYTF.

V gene TRBV7-6 combines with J gene TRBJ1-1; D is uncertain. Trimming took 5 bases from V and 10 from J, leaving 23 bases between them. Germline loops: CDR1 SGHVS, CDR2 FNYEAQ. The CDR3 extends over 15 amino acids. The chain's CDR3 is CASSPLVGESIRAFF. DNA of the CDR3: TGTGCCAGCAGCCCGTTGGTCGGGGAGAGTATTCGAGCTTTCTTT. The full variable domain, in which reference TRBV7-6 and TRBJ1-1 provide the parts outside the CDR3, is GAGVSQSPRYKVTKRGQDVALRCDPISGHVSLYWYRQALGQGPEFLTYFNYEAQQDKSGLPNDRFSAERPEGSISTLTIQRTEQRDSAMYRCASSPLVGESIRAFFGQGTRLTVV.

The chain links TRBV7-9 to TRBJ1-3; 7 nucleotides match TRBD1. The CDR3 spans 16 residues. Unmatched junction bases numbered 7, after V lost 5 bases and J lost 0 bases. CDR1 and CDR2 (germline): SEHNR, FQNEAQ (reference sequence). In nucleotides, the CDR3 is TGTGCCAGCAGCGACGGGACAGTCCGCTCTGGAAACACCATATATTTT. As protein: CASSDGTVRSGNTIYF. Looking up the rest from reference TRBV7-9 and TRBJ1-3 gives the full variable domain: DTGVSQNPRHKITKRGQNVTFRCDPISEHNRLYWYRQTLGQGPEFLTYFQNEAQLEKSRLLSDRFSAERPKGSFSTLEIQRTEQGDSAMYLCASSDGTVRSGNTIYFGEGSWLTVV.

The rearrangement joins TRBV6-6 to TRBJ2-7, with TRBD2 matching over 8 bases. Germline loops: CDR1 MNHNY, CDR2 SVGAGI (reference sequence). V shed 2 bases and J 3 bases; nucleotides not matched to a gene: 6. This CDR3 has 15 residues. CDR3 region: CASSYPPGGGYEQYF. In DNA, the CDR3 is TGTGCCAGCAGTTACCCTCCGGGAGGGGGCTACGAGCAGTACTTC.

The chain employs TRBV7-9 and TRBJ2-7, with D perhaps matching TRBD1 (5 bases). This CDR3 comprises 14 residues. CDR1 is SEHNR and CDR2 is FQNEAQ in the germline V gene (reference sequence). V shed 5 bases and J shed 6 bases, with 17 bases lying between them. The CDR3 region is CASSPPQGFREQYF. Written as DNA, the CDR3 is TGTGCCAGCAGCCCCCCCCAGGGTTTCCGCGAGCAGTACTTC.

V and J are TRBV21-1 and TRBJ2-7; the D segment call TRBD2 is taken from the table without a DNA check. TRBV21-1 is labeled a pseudogene. The CDR3 covers 16 residues. The CDR3 spells CASSKDAGKRTYEQYF. The CDR3 nucleotides are TGTGCCAGCAGCAAAGACGCGGGCAAAAGAACCTACGAGCAGTACTTC.

This chain joins TRBV10-2 and TRBJ1-5, with D perhaps TRBD1 (6 bases). Germline values: CDR1 WSHSY, CDR2 SAAADI. Trimming removed 7 bases at V and 5 bases at J, with 18 bases between. The CDR3 sequence is 15 residues long. The CDR3, as DNA: TGCGCCAGCACGGCCGGCCGGGACATAGATCAGCCCCAGCATTTT. Amino acids: CASTAGRDIDQPQHF.

This chain joins TRBV28 and TRBJ1-1; TRBD1 matches at 10 bases. The CDR3 has 15 residues. J lost 3 bases, V lost 3 bases, and 4 bases had no gene match. Germline V lookup: CDR1 MDHEN, CDR2 SYDVKM. DNA for the CDR3: TGTGCCAGCAGTTTTCCGACAGGGGGCCACACTGAAGCTTTCTTT. The encoded protein is CASSFPTGGHTEAFF.

The rearrangement links TRBV6-5 to TRBJ1-4, with D possibly being TRBD1 (6 bases). This CDR3 contains 15 residues. The germline V gene encodes CDR1 MNHEY and CDR2 SVGAGI. Trimming took 0 bases from V and 8 from J, leaving 13 bases between them. The CDR3 is CASSYSKWGTEKLFF. As DNA, the CDR3 is TGTGCCAGCAGTTACTCGAAGTGGGGGACAGAAAAACTGTTTTTT.

The chain is built from TRBV19 and TRBJ2-1; 15 bases match TRBD2. This CDR3 contains 16 residues. J lost 9 bases, V lost 5 bases, and 8 bases had no gene match. Germline V lookup: CDR1 LNHDA, CDR2 SQIVND (reference sequence). The CDR3 here is CASSSRTSGRALEQFF. CDR3 in DNA: TGTGCCAGTAGTTCCCGGACTAGCGGGAGGGCCCTTGAGCAGTTCTTC.